One and the same sample provided the 26 T cell receptor beta chains below, sequenced in a study of shared clonotypes between healthy human individuals. The assay was immunoSEQ multiplex PCR, and TCRdb's table has in-frame clones only and misses some. This table holds roughly 480,000 clones, 70% to 85% found once. Sample: PBMCs. All receptors derive from a woman between 40 and 55 years old in good health. Some clones in this sample may be carry-over from other donors' samples.

This chain connects TRBV6-5 to TRBJ1-1; TRBD1 matches at 7 bases. Looked up from germline, CDR1 is MNHEY and CDR2 is SVGAGI. The CDR3 has 13 residues. The junction had 3 bases not matched to a gene; V was cut back by 7 bases and J by 1 base. The CDR3 spells CASNRGQNTEAFF. Written as DNA, the CDR3 is TGTGCCAGCAACAGGGGACAGAACACTGAAGCTTTCTTT.

The chain uses TRBV5-6 and TRBJ2-1; 10 bases align to TRBD2. CDR1 SGHDT and CDR2 YYEEEE come from the germline V gene. This CDR3 region has 16 residues. The junction had 11 bases not matched to a gene; V was cut back by 1 base and J by 10 bases. CDR3 coding DNA: TGTGCCAGCAGCTTGTTGAGCGGGAGGGGCTTAGGGGAGCAGTTCTTC. It specifies CASSLLSGRGLGEQFF.

The chain combines TRBV7-9 with TRBJ2-1; no firm D call. The V gene lost 5 bases and the J gene lost 8 bases, with 10 bases spanning the gap. Germline values: CDR1 SEHNR, CDR2 FQNEAQ (reference sequence). This CDR3 contains 12 residues. CDR3 sequence (DNA): TGTGCCAGCAGCCCAAAGAGCTATGAGCAGTTCTTC. This encodes CASSPKSYEQFF.

A remark on this clone: The junction departs from the called germline gene at one end, perhaps through a read error. This chain connects TRBV4-1 to TRBJ2-7; a possible D gene is TRBD1 (6 bases). The CDR3 loop spans 15 amino acids. Germline-derived CDR1 and CDR2 are MGHRA and YSYEKL. CDR3 protein: CASSSQKTGLVQYFF. The CDR3 DNA sequence: TGCGCCAGCAGCTCTCAGAAGACAGGCCTCGTCCAGTACTTCTTC.

This CDR3 reads CASSRDSGEQFF. The CDR3 DNA reads TGTGCCAGCAGCAGGGACTCTGGTGAGCAGTTCTTC. This chain uses TRBV7-9 with TRBJ2-1; maybe TRBD2 (6 bases). There are 12 residues in the CDR3. In germline, CDR1 is SEHNR, CDR2 FQNEAQ (reference sequence). V lost 5 bases and J 9 bases, leaving 11 bases between the germline ends.

The chain employs TRBV7-9 and TRBJ1-1, with 7 bases lining up with TRBD1. This CDR3 contains 15 residues. The ends lost 2 bases at V and 6 bases at J; junction bases unmatched: 9. Per the germline V gene, CDR1 is SEHNR and CDR2 is FQNEAQ (reference sequence). The DNA of the CDR3 is TGTGCCAGCAGCTTAACAGGGGAATGGGGTGCTGAAGCTTTCTTT. Translated, it gives CASSLTGEWGAEAFF.

CDR3 region: CASSPGSLKETQYF. DNA for the CDR3: TGTGCCAGCTCACCGGGTAGCCTTAAAGAGACCCAGTACTTC. The chain has TRBV18 and TRBJ2-5, with unresolved D. This CDR3 comprises 14 residues. Germline V gene sequence: CDR1 KGHSH, CDR2 LQKENI. Trimming removed 3 bases at V and 3 bases at J, with 11 bases between.

The V call is TRBV7-9, the J call TRBJ2-1; tentative D call: TRBD2 (6 bases). CDR1 SEHNR and CDR2 FQNEAQ come from the germline V gene (reference sequence). V was shortened by 1 base and J by 2 bases, with 12 bases between the two germline ends. This CDR3 comprises 16 residues. The CDR3 nucleotides are TGTGCCAGCAGCTTAGAGGCTAGCGCCACCTACAATGAGCAGTTCTTC. Translating gives CASSLEASATYNEQFF.

V gene TRBV6-5 combines with J gene TRBJ2-3; weak D call: TRBD2 (5 bases). The CDR3 covers 14 residues. CDR1 is MNHEY, CDR2 SVGAGI, per germline. V lost 6 bases and J lost 4, with 14 bases in between. The DNA for the CDR3 is TGTGCCAGCAGGGTGGCTAGCAGGCCAGATACGCAGTATTTT. Protein product: CASRVASRPDTQYF.

V gene TRBV19 combines with J gene TRBJ1-5; the match to TRBD1 covers 8 bases. There are 14 residues in the CDR3. Trimming at V came to 6 bases and at J to 5 bases, leaving 6 bases not matched to a gene. The V gene's germline CDR1 is LNHDA and CDR2 SQIVND (reference sequence). CDR3 loop: CASSGQGIHQPQHF. The CDR3 DNA reads as TGTGCCAGTAGCGGACAGGGAATCCATCAGCCCCAGCATTTT.

This clone was counted ten times or more. The chain employs TRBV5-1 and TRBJ1-1; TRBD1 matches 8 bases. The V gene's germline CDR1 is SGHRS and CDR2 YFSETQ. V shed 4 bases, J shed 3 bases, and the junction held 14 bases outside the gene matches. This CDR3 region has 17 residues. Here the CDR3 DNA reads TGCGCCAGCAGCCGATCCCCCCTTGGACAGGGAGACACTGAAGCTTTCTTT. Translation: CASSRSPLGQGDTEAFF.

The chain is built from TRBV7-9 and TRBJ2-1; tentative D call: TRBD2 (7 bases). From germline, CDR1 is SEHNR and CDR2 FQNEAQ (reference sequence). The CDR3 spans 15 residues. The V end lost 5 bases, the J end lost 5 bases, and 16 bases lay between the germline ends. The CDR3 DNA is TGTGCCAGCAGCCCCGAGGGGGGGCGTAACAATGAGCAGTTCTTC. Its protein is CASSPEGGRNNEQFF. Combining the CDR3 with reference TRBV7-9 and TRBJ2-1 gives the whole variable domain DTGVSQNPRHKITKRGQNVTFRCDPISEHNRLYWYRQTLGQGPEFLTYFQNEAQLEKSRLLSDRFSAERPKGSFSTLEIQRTEQGDSAMYLCASSPEGGRNNEQFFGPGTRLTVL.

This sequence joins TRBV18 and TRBJ2-7; TRBD1 or TRBD2 may be the D gene (5 bases each). The V and J ends lost 5 bases and 3 bases respectively, with 11 bases between them. The CDR3 runs 13 residues. Germline V gene sequence: CDR1 KGHSH, CDR2 LQKENI. This CDR3 is CASSSGANYEQYF. CDR3 bases: TGTGCCAGCTCATCCGGGGCAAACTACGAGCAGTACTTC.

This clone has at least ten counts. V usage is TRBV4-2 and J usage is TRBJ2-1; 12 bases are a match to TRBD2. The CDR3 runs 14 residues. The V segment lost 4 bases and the J segment 16 bases; nucleotides outside the gene matches: 11. Per the germline V gene, CDR1 is LGHNA and CDR2 is YNFKEQ. Here the CDR3 DNA reads TGTGCCAGCAGCCCCCTACCCACTAGCGGGAGGAGTTTCTTC. Its translation is CASSPLPTSGRSFF.

The chain employs TRBV28 and TRBJ1-5; 8 bases are a match to TRBD1. In germline, CDR1 is MDHEN, CDR2 SYDVKM. The CDR3 runs 13 residues. The V segment lost 8 bases and the J segment 4 bases; nucleotides outside the gene matches: 4. The CDR3 loop reads CASDTGGNQPQHF. The CDR3 DNA follows: TGTGCCAGCGATACAGGGGGAAATCAGCCCCAGCATTTT.

The J gene is TRBJ1-1, the V gene TRBV9; D not resolved. This CDR3 is 12 amino acids long. The germline V and J ends were trimmed by 3 bases and 1 base, with 4 bases remaining between them. From germline, CDR1 is SGDLS and CDR2 YYNGEE. In nucleotides, the CDR3 is TGTGCCAGCAGCGCAGAGAACACTGAAGCTTTCTTT. Its protein is CASSAENTEAFF.

The chain combines TRBV7-6 with TRBJ2-7; D possibly matches TRBD1 or TRBD2 (5 bases each). Germline V lookup: CDR1 SGHVS, CDR2 FNYEAQ. The CDR3 loop spans 15 amino acids. The V gene lost 1 base and the J gene lost 3 bases, with 13 bases spanning the gap. The CDR3 reads CASSLEGTDFYEQYF. DNA for the CDR3: TGTGCCAGCAGCTTAGAGGGGACGGACTTCTACGAGCAGTACTTC. Supplemented by reference TRBV7-6 and TRBJ2-7, the full variable domain reads GAGVSQSPRYKVTKRGQDVALRCDPISGHVSLYWYRQALGQGPEFLTYFNYEAQQDKSGLPNDRFSAERPEGSISTLTIQRTEQRDSAMYRCASSLEGTDFYEQYFGPGTRLTVT.

This chain connects TRBV28 to TRBJ1-1; D unclear. The germline CDR1 and CDR2 sequences are MDHEN and SYDVKM. Trimming left V 9 bases short and J 2 bases short, with 7 bases between. This CDR3 spans 11 amino acids. CDR3: CASEGNTEAFF. For the CDR3, the DNA is TGTGCCAGTGAGGGAAACACTGAAGCTTTCTTT.

The chain is built from TRBV5-1 and TRBJ2-7; D is possibly TRBD1 or TRBD2 (6 bases each). The CDR3 sequence is 15 residues long. Per germline, CDR1 SGHRS and CDR2 YFSETQ. The ends were cut back, 0 bases at V and 6 bases at J, with 16 bases in the middle. CDR3 sequence reads: CASSLGGGGLLEQYF. DNA of the CDR3: TGCGCCAGCAGCTTGGGTGGAGGGGGTCTACTCGAGCAGTACTTC.

This clone was counted a few times. The chain links TRBV4-2 to TRBJ2-1, with TRBD2 identical over 7 bases. With V trimmed by 0 bases and J by 5 bases, 4 bases remained unmatched. The CDR3 is 15 amino acids. Germline CDR1 is LGHNA and CDR2 is YNFKEQ. CDR3 nucleotide sequence: TGTGCCAGCAGCCAAGACAGCGGGGCCCACAATGAGCAGTTCTTC. Translated, it gives CASSQDSGAHNEQFF.

The chain uses TRBV28 and TRBJ2-1; 10 bases align to TRBD2. Unmatched junction bases numbered 12, after V lost 2 bases and J lost 8 bases. Germline V gives CDR1 MDHEN, CDR2 SYDVKM. This CDR3 is 17 amino acids long. CDR3 sequence (DNA): TGTGCCAGCAGTTTAGGAGGGGCTAGCGGGAGTGGAGATGAGCAGTTCTTC. Translation: CASSLGGASGSGDEQFF.

This clone was seen a few times. The V gene is TRBV7-2, the J gene TRBJ2-1, with a tentative D call TRBD1 (5 bases). CDR1 and CDR2 (germline): SGHTA, FQGNSA. This CDR3 is built from 14 residues. V was trimmed by 1 base and J by 5 bases, leaving 9 bases between them. The CDR3 loop is CASSLGGSNNEQFF. In nucleotides, the CDR3 is TGTGCCAGCAGCTTAGGGGGCAGTAACAATGAGCAGTTCTTC.

Comment on this clone: The junction and the germline gene differ at one end; a read error may be behind it. V gene TRBV6-6 combines with J gene TRBJ2-1; D is perhaps TRBD1 or TRBD2 (5 bases each). Germline-derived CDR1 and CDR2 are MNHNY and SVGAGI (reference sequence). This CDR3 is 14 amino acids long. The CDR3 nucleotides are TGTGCCACCAGTAATTTGGGGGAGTCCGATGAGCAGTTCTTC. It encodes CATSNLGESDEQFF.

The chain combines TRBV30 with TRBJ1-2, with a weak D call TRBD1 (5 bases). The germline V and J ends were trimmed by 5 bases and 8 bases, with 21 bases remaining between them. The CDR3 is 14 amino acids. From germline, CDR1 is GTSNPN and CDR2 SVGIG (reference sequence). This CDR3 is CAWEAGKGSLGYTF. CDR3 DNA sequence: TGTGCCTGGGAGGCAGGGAAGGGCTCTCTAGGCTACACCTTC. Full variable domain (rest looked up from reference TRBV30 and TRBJ1-2): SQTIHQWPATLVQPVGSPLSLECTVEGTSNPNLYWYRQAAGRGLQLLFYSVGIGQISSEVPQNLSASRPQDRQFILSSKKLLLSDSGFYLCAWEAGKGSLGYTFGSGTRLTVV.

V usage is TRBV27 and J usage is TRBJ1-1, with D maybe TRBD1 (5 bases). V was cut by 6 bases and J by 1 base, with 12 bases left in between. The CDR3 has 14 amino acids. Germline V lookup: CDR1 MNHEY, CDR2 SMNVEV (reference sequence). CDR3 residues: CASRQRGANTEAFF. The CDR3 DNA is TGTGCCAGCAGGCAAAGGGGCGCGAACACTGAAGCTTTCTTT.

V is TRBV30 and J is TRBJ1-6; D ambiguous. V was cut by 1 base and J by 6 bases, with 7 bases left in between. The germline V gene has CDR1 GTSNPN and CDR2 SVGIG (reference sequence). The CDR3 is 13 residues long. The CDR3 region has the DNA TGTGCCTGGAGTGCCAGACGTAATTCACCCCTCCACTTT. Its protein is CAWSARRNSPLHF.